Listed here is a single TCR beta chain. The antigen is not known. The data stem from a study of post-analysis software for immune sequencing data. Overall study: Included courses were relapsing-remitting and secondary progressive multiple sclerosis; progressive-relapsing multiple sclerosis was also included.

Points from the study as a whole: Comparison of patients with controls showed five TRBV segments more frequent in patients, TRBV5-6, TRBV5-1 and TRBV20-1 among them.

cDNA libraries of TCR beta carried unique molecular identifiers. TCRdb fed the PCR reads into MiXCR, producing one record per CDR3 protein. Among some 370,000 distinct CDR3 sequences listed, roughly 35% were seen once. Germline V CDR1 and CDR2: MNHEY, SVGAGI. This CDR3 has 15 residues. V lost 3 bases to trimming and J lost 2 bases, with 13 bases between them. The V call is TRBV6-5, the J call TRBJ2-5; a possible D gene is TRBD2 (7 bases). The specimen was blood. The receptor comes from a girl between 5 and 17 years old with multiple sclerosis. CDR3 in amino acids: CASSYWGGLQETQYF. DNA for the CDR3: TGTGCCAGCAGTTATTGGGGGGGCCTGCAAGAGACCCAGTACTTC.